A selection of T cell receptor beta chains follows, all from one sample in a study of blood T cell repertoires in COVID-19. Sequencing was performed with immunoSEQ multiplex PCR; in TCRdb, only in-frame clones are kept and a portion is missing. The sample carries approximately 310,000 clones, approximately 85% recorded once. Sequencing was performed on PBMCs or T cells enriched from blood (not recorded which). The receptors originated from a man aged 30 to 39 who had recovered from COVID-19. The CDR3 runs from the conserved cysteine through the conserved F or W. The order of the fields is clone size, J gene, V gene, D gene, CDR3 protein, CDR3 DNA. A D gene is named only where the DNA matches it firmly. Only some rows state a clone size, as once, few, many or a class for expanded clones.

.,TRBJ1-6,TRBV7-3,TRBD1,CASSLDRGNSPLHF,TGTGCCAGCAGCTTAGACAGGGGAAATTCACCCCTCCACTTT
.,TRBJ2-7,TRBV4-1,TRBD1,CASSLNPGQGMYEQYF,TGCGCCAGCAGCCTAAATCCGGGACAGGGGATGTACGAGCAGTACTTC
.,TRBJ2-3,TRBV5-1,.,CASSLGGEEDTQYF,TGCGCCAGCAGCTTGGGAGGGGAGGAGGATACGCAGTATTTT
.,TRBJ1-1,TRBV29-1,TRBD1,CSVALGTAEAFF,TGCAGCGTTGCCCTTGGGACAGCCGAAGCTTTCTTT
.,TRBJ1-4,TRBV10-3,.,CAISEGQSNEKLFF,TGTGCCATCAGTGAGGGTCAGTCTAATGAAAAACTGTTTTTT
.,TRBJ2-3,TRBV24-1,.,CATSDASGRGGQDTQYF,TGTGCCACCAGTGATGCATCTGGTAGGGGGGGGCAAGATACGCAGTATTTT
.,TRBJ2-7,TRBV7-2,TRBD2,CASSYPGLAGGGEQYF,TGTGCCAGCAGCTACCCGGGACTAGCGGGGGGGGGAGAGCAGTACTTC
.,TRBJ1-4,TRBV5-1,TRBD1,CASSPTGGGYEKLFF,TGCGCCAGCAGCCCGACAGGGGGCGGGTATGAAAAACTGTTTTTT
.,TRBJ2-7,TRBV9,TRBD1,CASSVATGASYEQYF,TGTGCCAGCAGCGTAGCTACAGGGGCCTCCTACGAGCAGTACTTC
.,TRBJ1-2,TRBV25-1,TRBD1,CASRDRIYGYTF,TGTGCCAGCAGGGACAGGATCTATGGCTACACCTTC
once,TRBJ1-2,TRBV20-1,.,CSASRTALNYGYTF,TGCAGTGCTAGTCGGACAGCCCTGAACTATGGCTACACCTTC
.,TRBJ1-2,TRBV4-3,TRBD1,CASSLDRANYGYTF,TGCGCCAGCAGCCTTGACAGGGCGAACTATGGCTACACCTTC
.,TRBJ2-1,TRBV9,TRBD2,CASSASGRLNEQFF,TGTGCCAGCAGCGCCTCCGGGAGGCTAAATGAGCAGTTCTTC
.,TRBJ2-1,TRBV30,TRBD2,CAFRRTSGGNNEQFF,TGTGCCTTCAGACGGACTAGCGGGGGGAACAATGAGCAGTTCTTC
.,TRBJ2-5,TRBV5-1,TRBD1,CASRPGGFQETQYF,TGCGCCAGCAGGCCAGGGGGCTTCCAAGAGACCCAGTACTTC
.,TRBJ2-6,TRBV20-1,.,CSARDLRNLTF,TGCAGTGCTAGAGATTTGAGAAATCTGACTTTC
.,TRBJ1-2,TRBV9,TRBD1,CASSNNKAGTGNGYTF,TGTGCCAGCAGTAATAATAAAGCCGGGACAGGCAATGGCTACACCTTC
few,TRBJ1-3,TRBV6-5,.,CASSRSSGNTIYF,TGTGCCAGCAGCCGGTCCTCTGGAAACACCATATATTTT
.,TRBJ1-1,TRBV3-1/TRBV3-2,.,CASTQGLVNTEAFF,TGTGCCAGCACCCAGGGGCTGGTGAACACTGAAGCTTTCTTT
.,TRBJ1-2,TRBV10-3,.,CAISRTGTGGEGYTF,TGTGCCATCAGTAGAACGGGGACTGGCGGGGAGGGCTACACCTTC
few,TRBJ1-2,TRBV6-5,.,CASSSPTGNHGYTF,TGTGCCAGCAGTTCTCCTACAGGGAACCATGGCTACACCTTC
.,TRBJ1-2,TRBV11-2,TRBD1,CASSLVTGEEYGYTF,TGTGCCAGCAGCTTAGTAACAGGGGAGGAATATGGCTACACCTTC
.,TRBJ1-2,TRBV12-3/TRBV12-4,.,CASSLRQRYGYTF,TGTGCCAGCAGTTTAAGGCAGAGGTATGGCTACACCTTC
.,TRBJ2-5,TRBV9,.,CASSAHMDSNQETQYF,TGTGCCAGCAGCGCCCACATGGACTCAAACCAAGAGACCCAGTACTTC
.,TRBJ2-1,TRBV6-2/TRBV6-3,TRBD1,CASSYDRGLQAYNEQFF,TGTGCCAGCAGTTACGACAGGGGACTCCAGGCTTACAATGAGCAGTTCTTC
.,TRBJ2-1,TRBV20-1,TRBD2,CSASLLAGDTYNEQFF,TGCAGTGCTAGTTTACTAGCGGGGGACACCTACAATGAGCAGTTCTTC
.,TRBJ2-5,TRBV28,.,CASGLVAQETQYF,TGTGCCAGCGGCCTTGTGGCCCAAGAGACCCAGTACTTC
.,TRBJ2-3,TRBV4-2,TRBD2,CASSQRGGQADTQYF,TGTGCCAGCAGCCAACGGGGGGGACAAGCAGATACGCAGTATTTT
once,TRBJ1-1,TRBV27,TRBD1,CASSLTGTAKTF,TGTGCCAGCAGTTTAACAGGGACAGCGAAAACGTTT
.,TRBJ2-7,TRBV27,TRBD1,CASKLTGGSHAYEQYF,TGTGCCAGCAAACTGACAGGGGGCTCCCATGCCTACGAGCAGTACTTC